The 5 T cell receptor beta chains listed next were all sequenced from one sample in a study of control samples from healthy donors and cancer patients. The table came from immunoSEQ multiplex PCR; TCRdb's copy has only in-frame clones and leaves some out. The sample shows some 150,000 clones, around 94% of them seen only once. The source material was PBMCs. All receptors come from a man aged 60 to 75 with colorectal cancer.

This clone was seen once. The V and J genes are TRBV7-9 and TRBJ2-6; D is undetermined. This CDR3 contains 14 residues. Germline CDR1 SEHNR, CDR2 FQNEAQ (reference sequence). The V and J ends lost 5 bases and 1 base respectively, with 6 bases between them. For the CDR3, the DNA is TGTGCCAGCAGCCGGTCGTCTGGGGCCAACGTCCTGACTTTC. Translating gives CASSRSSGANVLTF.

V gene TRBV5-1 combines with J gene TRBJ2-2, with TRBD2 matching 11 bases. Germline V CDR1 and CDR2: SGHRS, YFSETQ. V shed 6 bases and J 3 bases; nucleotides not matched to a gene: 10. The CDR3 spans 17 residues. CDR3 amino acids: CASTTSTSGAYTGELFF. For the CDR3, the DNA is TGCGCCAGCACCACCTCGACTAGCGGGGCGTACACCGGGGAGCTGTTTTTT.

The V gene is TRBV6-6, the J gene TRBJ2-1; D is uncertain. With 6 bases removed from V and 7 bases from J, the gap between germline ends came to 7 bases. This CDR3 is built from 11 residues. CDR1 and CDR2 (germline): MNHNY, SVGAGI (reference sequence). CDR3 bases: TGTGCCAGCAGCAACCCTAATGAGCAGTTCTTC. Amino acid sequence: CASSNPNEQFF.

The chain is built from TRBV7-7 and TRBJ2-7; TRBD1 aligns across 8 bases. V shed 1 base, J shed 2 bases, and the junction held 4 bases outside the gene matches. The length of the CDR3 is 15 residues. From germline, CDR1 is SSHAT and CDR2 FNYEAQ (reference sequence). The CDR3 DNA follows: TGTGCCAGCAGCTTAGGTCCCAGGGGGCCCTACGAGCAGTACTTC. This gives the protein CASSLGPRGPYEQYF.

This chain connects TRBV7-2 to TRBJ2-1; the D is unclear. This CDR3 is built from 12 residues. The V end was cut by 1 base, the J end by 9 bases, with 7 bases between. Germline V gene sequence: CDR1 SGHTA, CDR2 FQGNSA. CDR3 sequence (DNA): TGTGCCAGCAGCTTAGAAGGACGTGAGCAGTTCTTC. It codes for CASSLEGREQFF.